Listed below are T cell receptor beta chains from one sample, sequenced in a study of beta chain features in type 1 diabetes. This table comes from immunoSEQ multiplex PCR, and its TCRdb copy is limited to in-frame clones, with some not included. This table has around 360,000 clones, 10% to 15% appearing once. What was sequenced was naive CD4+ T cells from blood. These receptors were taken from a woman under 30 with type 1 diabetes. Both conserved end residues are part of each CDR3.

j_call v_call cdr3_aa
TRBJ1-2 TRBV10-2 CASSEKRGYGYTF
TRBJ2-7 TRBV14 CASSQGPGSAGYF
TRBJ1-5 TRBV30 CAWSGVRSQPQHF
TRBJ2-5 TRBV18 CASSPAGPGQQETQYF
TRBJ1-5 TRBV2 CASSEAEVYSNQPQHF
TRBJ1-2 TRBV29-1 CSATGTSGYTF
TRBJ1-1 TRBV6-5 CASSSFGQGEAFF
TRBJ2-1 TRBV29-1 CSVGKTSGVNEQFF
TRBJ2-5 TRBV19 CASTRAGAPGETQYF
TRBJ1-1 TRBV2 CASSKQQNTEAFF
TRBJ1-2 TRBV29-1 CSPTGMGFYGYTF
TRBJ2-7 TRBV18 CASSPAGGEQYF
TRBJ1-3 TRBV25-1 CASSYQGGQNTIYF
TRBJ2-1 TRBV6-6 CASTLPLAGGNEQFF
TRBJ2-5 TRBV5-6 CASSLERVGETQYF
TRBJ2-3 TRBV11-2 CASSFRDLQYF
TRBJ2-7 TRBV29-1 CSVSEQGPFSYEQYF
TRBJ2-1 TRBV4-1 CASSHIAGGAYNEQFF
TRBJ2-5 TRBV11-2 CASSSLSKETQYF
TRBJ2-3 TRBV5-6 CASRNQGADTQYF
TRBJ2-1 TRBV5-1 CASSLEQSSYNEQFF
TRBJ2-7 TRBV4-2 CASSQVGARSWHEQYF
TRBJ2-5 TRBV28 CASRPHPGGLQETQYF
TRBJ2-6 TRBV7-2 CASSSRLGTANVLTF
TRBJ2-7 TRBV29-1 CSGSFGQGGYEQYF
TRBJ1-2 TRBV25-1 CASVGTAPNGYTF
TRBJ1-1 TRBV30 CAWSPWGGTEAFF
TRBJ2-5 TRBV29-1 CSADREETQYF
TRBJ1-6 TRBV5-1 CASSLVGEDPLHF